A selection of T cell receptor beta chains follows, all from one sample in a study of blood T cell repertoires in COVID-19. The protocol was immunoSEQ multiplex PCR, while the TCRdb copy is restricted to in-frame clones and leaves out a portion. The sample has about 150,000 clones, around four fifths seen once. The sequencing input was PBMCs or T cells enriched from blood (not recorded which). The receptors were sampled from a man aged 45 to 65 who had recovered from COVID-19. The CDR3 runs from the conserved cysteine through the conserved F or W. Fields, in order: CDR3 protein, CDR3 DNA, D gene, V gene, J gene, clone size. The D gene is left open where the match is weak. Expanded clones get a size class; other rows say once, few or many, or leave the size out.

CASSRGSTPGSNYGYTF	TGTGCCAGCAGCCGAGGGTCGACCCCGGGGTCAAACTATGGCTACACCTTC	.	TRBV11-3	TRBJ1-2	.
CASSQTGSSGNTIYF	TGCGCCAGCAGCCAAACAGGGTCCTCTGGAAACACCATATATTTT	.	TRBV4-1	TRBJ1-3	few
CASSPRGGRLNTGELFF	TGTGCCAGTAGCCCTCGCGGGGGGCGCCTGAACACCGGGGAGCTGTTTTTT	TRBD2	TRBV19	TRBJ2-2	.
CASSLRQGGVGYTF	TGCGCCAGCAGCTTGAGACAGGGGGGCGTCGGCTACACCTTC	TRBD1	TRBV5-1	TRBJ1-2	.
CSAAVGAADTQYF	TGCAGCGCGGCGGTGGGAGCGGCAGATACGCAGTATTTT	.	TRBV29-1	TRBJ2-3	.
CASSVGLAANNEQFF	TGTGCCAGCAGTGTGGGACTAGCGGCCAACAATGAGCAGTTCTTC	TRBD2	TRBV27	TRBJ2-1	.
CASSQRLGGELFF	TGTGCCAGCAGCCAGAGGCTCGGGGGGGAGCTGTTTTTT	.	TRBV3-1/TRBV3-2	TRBJ2-2	.
CAWSVGTTNNEQFF	TGTGCCTGGAGTGTGGGGACTACTAACAATGAGCAGTTCTTC	TRBD2	TRBV30	TRBJ2-1	.
CASTNQGNTEAFF	TGTGCCAGCACCAATCAGGGAAACACTGAAGCTTTCTTT	.	TRBV12-3/TRBV12-4	TRBJ1-1	.
CASKEYFSGNTIYF	TGCGCCAGCAAAGAGTATTTCTCTGGAAACACCATATATTTT	.	TRBV5-1	TRBJ1-3	.
CASSAARTGELFF	TGTGCCAGCAGTGCCGCGAGGACCGGGGAGCTGTTTTTT	.	TRBV12-3/TRBV12-4	TRBJ2-2	few
CAWRPDRGGSPLHF	TGTGCCTGGAGACCGGACAGGGGTGGTTCACCCCTCCACTTT	TRBD1	TRBV30	TRBJ1-6	.
CASSLVWDREAYEQYF	TGTGCCAGCAGCTTGGTCTGGGACAGGGAAGCCTACGAGCAGTACTTC	TRBD1	TRBV5-6	TRBJ2-7	.
CASSYAGTAYEQYF	TGCGCCAGCAGCTACGCAGGGACAGCCTACGAGCAGTACTTC	TRBD1	TRBV5-1	TRBJ2-7	.
CASSQGSVLSDTQYF	TGTGCCAGCAGCCAAGGTAGCGTTCTGTCAGATACGCAGTATTTT	.	TRBV3-1/TRBV3-2	TRBJ2-3	.
CASSYSRGGGSYTF	TGTGCCAGCAGTTACTCGCGAGGCGGGGGTAGCTACACCTTC	.	TRBV6-5	TRBJ1-2	once
CAGIGGVHGYTF	TGTGCCGGGATAGGGGGTGTACATGGCTACACCTTC	.	TRBV30	TRBJ1-2	.
CATSDFTSGGTDTQYF	TGTGCCACCAGTGATTTTACTAGCGGGGGCACAGATACGCAGTATTTT	TRBD2	TRBV24-1	TRBJ2-3	.